This T cell receptor (beta chain) originates from a study of blood T cell repertoires in COVID-19. Study background: PBMCs, B-cell-depleted T cells, or T cells provided the cDNA or gDNA that made up the material.

Per the original methods: Reference gene primer amplification gave nucleated cell count estimates. Clones were read by immunoSEQ multiplex PCR, and TCRdb kept only the in-frame ones, dropping some. V and J calls and clone size come straight from that table; D and trimming were deduced from the DNA. The data show approximately 220,000 clones, around four fifths seen once. As regards this clone: This specimen includes other DNA sequences encoding the same CDR3.

The CDR3 runs to 15 residues. The germline CDR1 and CDR2 sequences are LGHNA and YNFKEQ. V lost 1 base to trimming and J lost 5 bases; unmatched junction nucleotides: 0. The chain couples TRBV4-2 to TRBJ2-3; 13 bases line up with TRBD2. Sequenced material: peripheral blood. This clonotype was obtained from a woman between 65 and 79 years old with acute or convalescent COVID-19. The CDR3 here is CASSQGLAGGDTQYF. CDR3 coding DNA: TGTGCCAGCAGCCAAGGACTAGCGGGGGGAGATACGCAGTATTTT.